This is a list of T cell receptor beta chains from one sample in a study of memory CD4+ T cells and cytomegalovirus serostatus. Generated by immunoSEQ multiplex PCR, the TCRdb table keeps only in-frame clones and is missing some. The data contain around 50,000 clones, about 81% of them singletons. Sequenced: memory CD4+ T cells from blood. Every receptor here comes from an adult in good health and CMV-seronegative. Each CDR3 is given without its conserved first and last residue.

TRBV5-1	TRBJ1-4	ASSLAGQSLEKLF
TRBV11-3	TRBJ2-2	ASSPPGLNTGELF
TRBV18	TRBJ1-1	ASSRQSRGLNTEAF
TRBV21-1	TRBJ1-6	ASSTPWDRDSPLH
TRBV2	TRBJ2-7	ASSATGHDSYEQY
TRBV5-1	TRBJ1-2	ASSLTHDGGSGYT
TRBV27	TRBJ1-2	ASSSATGRANYGYT
TRBV9	TRBJ1-1	ASTYTGQGEGEAF
TRBV6-5	TRBJ2-7	ASSSGQVKVNEQY
TRBV7-2	TRBJ1-1	ASSLVGGAKTEAF
TRBV5-4	TRBJ1-2	ASSRDRGVGYT
TRBV27	TRBJ2-7	ASSLRVLAGGSSYEQY
TRBV4-2	TRBJ2-1	ASSQDEGTSVFNEQF
TRBV2	TRBJ2-1	ASSLTYPYNEQF
TRBV5-1	TRBJ2-3	ASSLAKYGTGQADTQY
TRBV7-6	TRBJ1-1	ASSLARANEAF
TRBV30	TRBJ2-7	AWGRGYEQY
TRBV18	TRBJ1-1	ASSPPRMNTEAF
TRBV28	TRBJ2-5	ASSSPKTTRSTQY
TRBV2	TRBJ2-6	ASRRTDSGANVLT
TRBV6-5	TRBJ1-4	ASSKDRGLGKLF
TRBV19	TRBJ2-2	ATGGQNTGELF
TRBV18	TRBJ1-2	ASSPPRGANYGYT
TRBV7-8	TRBJ2-2	ASSLAGGVAGELF
TRBV11-1	TRBJ1-2	ASSHGAASYGYT
TRBV4-1	TRBJ1-5	ASSQGHNQPQH
TRBV19	TRBJ2-3	ASSIEEPVDRGITDTQY
TRBV30	TRBJ1-1	AWNRGLNTEAF
TRBV7-9	TRBJ1-4	ASSFLQGEIATNEKLF
TRBV30	TRBJ1-5	AWSGTWNQPQH
TRBV7-8	TRBJ1-3	ASSLATDSGNTIY
TRBV19	TRBJ1-5	ASGQGSQPQH
TRBV5-6	TRBJ1-2	ASSLDLGGGAYYGYT
TRBV4-2	TRBJ1-1	ASSPKTGRLNEAF
TRBV6-5	TRBJ2-1	ASGRRASYNEQF